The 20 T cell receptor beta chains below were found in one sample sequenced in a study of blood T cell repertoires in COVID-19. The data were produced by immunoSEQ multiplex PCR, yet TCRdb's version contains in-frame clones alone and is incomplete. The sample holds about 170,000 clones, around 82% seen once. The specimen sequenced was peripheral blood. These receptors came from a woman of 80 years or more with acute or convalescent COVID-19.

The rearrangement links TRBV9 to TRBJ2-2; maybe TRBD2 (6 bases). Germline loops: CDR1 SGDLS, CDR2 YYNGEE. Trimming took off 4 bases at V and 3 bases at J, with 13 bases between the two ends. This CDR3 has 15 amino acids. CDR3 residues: CASSPRGGYTGELFF. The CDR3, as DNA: TGTGCCAGCAGCCCCCGAGGAGGGTACACCGGGGAGCTGTTTTTT.

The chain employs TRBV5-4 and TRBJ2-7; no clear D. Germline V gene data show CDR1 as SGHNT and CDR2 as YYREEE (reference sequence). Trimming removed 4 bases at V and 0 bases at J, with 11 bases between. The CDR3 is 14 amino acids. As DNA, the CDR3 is TGTGCCAGCAGCCCTAGAGATAGCTCCTACGAGCAGTACTTC. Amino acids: CASSPRDSSYEQYF.

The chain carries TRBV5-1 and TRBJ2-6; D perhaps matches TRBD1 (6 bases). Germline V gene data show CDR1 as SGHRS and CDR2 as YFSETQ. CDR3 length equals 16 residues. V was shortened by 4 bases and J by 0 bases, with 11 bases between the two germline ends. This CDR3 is CASSIGQNSGANVLTF. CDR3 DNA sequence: TGCGCCAGCAGCATAGGACAGAACTCTGGGGCCAACGTCCTGACTTTC.

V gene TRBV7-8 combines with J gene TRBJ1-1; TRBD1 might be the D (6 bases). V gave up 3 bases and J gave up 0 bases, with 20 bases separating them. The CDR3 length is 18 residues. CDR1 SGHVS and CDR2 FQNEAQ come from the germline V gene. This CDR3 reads CASSFYRARESMNTEAFF. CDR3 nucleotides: TGTGCCAGCAGCTTTTACAGGGCTAGAGAAAGCATGAACACTGAAGCTTTCTTT.

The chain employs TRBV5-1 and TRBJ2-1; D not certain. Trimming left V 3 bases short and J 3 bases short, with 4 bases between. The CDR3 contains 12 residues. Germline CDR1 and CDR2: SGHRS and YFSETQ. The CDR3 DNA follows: TGCGCCAGCAGCTCCAACTACAATGAGCAGTTCTTC. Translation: CASSSNYNEQFF.

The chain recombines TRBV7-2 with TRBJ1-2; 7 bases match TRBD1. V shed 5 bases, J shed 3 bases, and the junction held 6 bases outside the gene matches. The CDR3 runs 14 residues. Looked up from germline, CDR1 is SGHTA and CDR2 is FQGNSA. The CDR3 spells CASSLDRTDYGYTF. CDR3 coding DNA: TGTGCCAGCAGCCTGGACAGGACGGACTATGGCTACACCTTC.

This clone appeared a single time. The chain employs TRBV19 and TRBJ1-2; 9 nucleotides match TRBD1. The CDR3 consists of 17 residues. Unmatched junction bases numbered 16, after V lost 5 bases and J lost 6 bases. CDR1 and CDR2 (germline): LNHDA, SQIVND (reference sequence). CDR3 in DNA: TGTGCCAGTAGTTCGCCCCCCGGGACAGGGCCCCAGGATGGCTACACCTTC. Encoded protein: CASSSPPGTGPQDGYTF.

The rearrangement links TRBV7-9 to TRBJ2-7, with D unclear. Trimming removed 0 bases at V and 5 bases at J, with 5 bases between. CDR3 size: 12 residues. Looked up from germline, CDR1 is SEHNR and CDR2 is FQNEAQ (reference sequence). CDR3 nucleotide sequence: TGTGCCAGCAGCTTAGCGCGCCACGAGCAGTACTTC. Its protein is CASSLARHEQYF.

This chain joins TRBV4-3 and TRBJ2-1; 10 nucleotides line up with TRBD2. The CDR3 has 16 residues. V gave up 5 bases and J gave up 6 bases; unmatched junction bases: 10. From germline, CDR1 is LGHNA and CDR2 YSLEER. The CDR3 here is CASSFNLAGASNEQFF. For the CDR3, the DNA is TGCGCCAGCAGCTTTAATCTAGCGGGGGCATCCAATGAGCAGTTCTTC.

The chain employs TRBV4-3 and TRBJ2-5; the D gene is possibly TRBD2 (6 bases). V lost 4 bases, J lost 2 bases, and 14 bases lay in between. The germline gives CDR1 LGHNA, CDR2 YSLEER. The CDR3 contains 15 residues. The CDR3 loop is CASSLSNRGQETQYF. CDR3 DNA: TGCGCCAGCAGCCTTTCAAACCGGGGGCAAGAGACCCAGTACTTC.

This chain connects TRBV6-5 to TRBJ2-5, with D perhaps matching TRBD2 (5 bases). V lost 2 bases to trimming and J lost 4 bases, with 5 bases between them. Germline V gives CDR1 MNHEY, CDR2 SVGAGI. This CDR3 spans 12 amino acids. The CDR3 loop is CASSYEGETQYF. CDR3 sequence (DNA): TGTGCCAGCAGTTACGAGGGAGAGACCCAGTACTTC.

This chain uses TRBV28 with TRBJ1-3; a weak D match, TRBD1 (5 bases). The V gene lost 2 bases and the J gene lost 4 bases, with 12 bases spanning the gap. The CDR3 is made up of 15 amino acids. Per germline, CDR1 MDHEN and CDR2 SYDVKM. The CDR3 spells CASSLGGVSGNTIYF. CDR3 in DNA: TGTGCCAGCAGTTTAGGAGGGGTGAGCGGAAACACCATATATTTT.

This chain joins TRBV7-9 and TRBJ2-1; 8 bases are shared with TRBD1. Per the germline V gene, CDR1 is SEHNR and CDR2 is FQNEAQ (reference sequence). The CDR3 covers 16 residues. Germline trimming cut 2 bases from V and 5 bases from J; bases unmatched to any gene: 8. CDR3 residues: CASSLMVGTGNNEQFF. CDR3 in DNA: TGTGCCAGCAGCTTAATGGTCGGGACAGGAAACAATGAGCAGTTCTTC.

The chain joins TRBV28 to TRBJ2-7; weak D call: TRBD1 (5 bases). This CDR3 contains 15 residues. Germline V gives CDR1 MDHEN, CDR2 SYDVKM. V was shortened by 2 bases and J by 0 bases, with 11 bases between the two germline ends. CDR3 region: CASSLLGVSSYEQYF. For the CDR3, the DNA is TGTGCCAGCAGTTTACTAGGGGTTAGCTCCTACGAGCAGTACTTC.

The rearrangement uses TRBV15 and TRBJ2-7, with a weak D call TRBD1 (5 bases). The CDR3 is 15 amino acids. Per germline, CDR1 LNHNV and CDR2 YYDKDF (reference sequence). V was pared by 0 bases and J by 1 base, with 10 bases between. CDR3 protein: CATSRDRAKSYEQYF. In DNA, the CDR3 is TGTGCCACCAGCAGAGACAGGGCGAAATCCTACGAGCAGTACTTC.

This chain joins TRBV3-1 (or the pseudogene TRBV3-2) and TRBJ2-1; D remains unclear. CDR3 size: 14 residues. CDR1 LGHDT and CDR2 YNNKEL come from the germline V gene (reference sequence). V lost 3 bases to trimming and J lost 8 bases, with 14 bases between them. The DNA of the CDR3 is TGTGCCAGCAGCCAGGGCCTAAGGTCGGATGAGCAGTTCTTC. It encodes CASSQGLRSDEQFF.

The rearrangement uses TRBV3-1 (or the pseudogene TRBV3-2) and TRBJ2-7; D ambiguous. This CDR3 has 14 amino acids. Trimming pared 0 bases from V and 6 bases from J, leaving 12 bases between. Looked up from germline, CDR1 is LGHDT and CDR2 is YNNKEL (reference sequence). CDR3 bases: TGTGCCAGCAGCCAAGATTTCTCAGGTGGCGAGCAGTACTTC. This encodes CASSQDFSGGEQYF.

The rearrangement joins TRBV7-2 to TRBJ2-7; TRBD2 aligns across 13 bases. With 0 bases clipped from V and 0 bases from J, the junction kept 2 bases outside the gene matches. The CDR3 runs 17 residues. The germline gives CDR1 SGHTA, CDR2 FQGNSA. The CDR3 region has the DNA TGTGCCAGCAGCTTAGCAGGGACTAGCGGGATCTCCTACGAGCAGTACTTC. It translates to CASSLAGTSGISYEQYF.

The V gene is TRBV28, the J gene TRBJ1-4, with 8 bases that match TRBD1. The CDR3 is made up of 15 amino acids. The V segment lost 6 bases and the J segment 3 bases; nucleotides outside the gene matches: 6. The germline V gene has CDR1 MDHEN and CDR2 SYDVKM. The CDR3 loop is CASSPGQGSNEKLFF. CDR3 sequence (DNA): TGTGCCAGCAGCCCAGGACAGGGCTCTAATGAAAAACTGTTTTTT.

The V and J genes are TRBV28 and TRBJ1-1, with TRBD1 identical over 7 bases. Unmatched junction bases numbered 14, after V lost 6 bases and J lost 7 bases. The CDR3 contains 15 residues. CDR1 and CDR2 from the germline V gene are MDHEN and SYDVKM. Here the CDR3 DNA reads TGTGCCAGCAGGCTTATGCTCACAGGGGCCGATGAAGCTTTCTTT. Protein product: CASRLMLTGADEAFF.